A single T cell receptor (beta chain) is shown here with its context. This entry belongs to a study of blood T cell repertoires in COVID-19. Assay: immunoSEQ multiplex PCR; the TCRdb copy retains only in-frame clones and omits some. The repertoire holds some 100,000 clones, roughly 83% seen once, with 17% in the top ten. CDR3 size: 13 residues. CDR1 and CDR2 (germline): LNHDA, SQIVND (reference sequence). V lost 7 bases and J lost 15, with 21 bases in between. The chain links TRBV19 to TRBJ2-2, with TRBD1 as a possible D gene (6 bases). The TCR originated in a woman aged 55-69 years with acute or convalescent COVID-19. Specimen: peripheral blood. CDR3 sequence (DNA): TGTGCCAGTACCATATCGGCAGGGGCAGAGTTGTTTTTT. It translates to CASTISAGAELFF.